The present T cell receptor (beta chain) was sequenced within a study of shared clonotypes between healthy human individuals. Assay used: immunoSEQ multiplex PCR; TCRdb lists only in-frame clones, some missing. The sample comprises over 400,000 clones, around 80% of which are singletons, and about 12% rests with the top ten. This clone occurred a few times. Germline V gene lookup returns CDR1 MNHEY and CDR2 SMNVEV (reference sequence). Trimming shortened V by 2 bases and J by 4 bases, and 14 bases separated the two germline ends. This CDR3 is built from 16 residues. The receptor was isolated from a woman aged 40 to 50 in good health. Some clones in this sample may be carry-over from other donors' samples. The source material was PBMCs. The chain combines TRBV27 with TRBJ2-2; tentatively, D is TRBD1 or TRBD2 (5 bases each). The CDR3 nucleotides are TGTGCCAGCAGTTTAGAGGGTATTCAGGGCACCGGGGAGCTGTTTTTT. Residues: CASSLEGIQGTGELFF.